This T cell receptor (beta chain) was recorded in a study of post-analysis software for immune sequencing data. Study-level background: Relapsing-remitting, secondary progressive and progressive-relapsing forms made up the multiple sclerosis disease courses. Regarding the study as a whole: Patients had higher frequencies than controls of roughly five TRBV segments, including TRBV5-6, TRBV5-1 and TRBV20-1. Those samples that were prepared in the same batch co-clustered strongly by F measure. Compared against controls, patients with multiple sclerosis displayed significantly lower normalized Chao1 diversity.

This CDR3 region has 12 residues. Germline V gives CDR1 GTSNPN, CDR2 SVGIG (reference sequence). J was trimmed by 9 bases and V by 5 bases; bases with no gene match: 7. Comments on this clonotype: Its specificity is not known.

Sequencing libraries made from TCR beta cDNA carried unique molecular identifiers. TCRdb independently ran MiXCR on the PCR reads; one entry per CDR3 protein. The table records 650,000 to 900,000 distinct CDR3 sequences, 40% to 55% of them present only once. The specimen was blood. The rearrangement uses TRBV30 and TRBJ2-1, with 7 bases lining up with TRBD2. The origin of this receptor is a girl between 5 and 17 years old with multiple sclerosis. The CDR3 protein is CAWGGVTREQFF. The CDR3 DNA reads TGTGCCTGGGGGGGGGTCACCCGTGAGCAGTTCTTC. Full variable domain (missing parts from reference TRBV30 and TRBJ2-1): SQTIHQWPATLVQPVGSPLSLECTVEGTSNPNLYWYRQAAGRGLQLLFYSVGIGQISSEVPQNLSASRPQDRQFILSSKKLLLSDSGFYLCAWGGVTREQFFGPGTRLTVL.